This T cell receptor (beta chain) was profiled in a study of blood T cell repertoires in COVID-19. In this sample, this clone turned up once. The germline gives CDR1 SGHTA, CDR2 FQGNSA. The CDR3 is 11 amino acids. V lost 5 bases to trimming and J lost 1 base, with 2 bases between them. The table came from immunoSEQ multiplex PCR; TCRdb's copy has only in-frame clones and leaves some out. The sample contains just under 65,000 clones, around 80% of which appear only once. The receptor's source is a human donor in a cohort sampled during active COVID-19. This chain connects TRBV7-2 to TRBJ2-5, with D uncertain. The sequencing input was peripheral blood. This CDR3 is CASSLQETQYF. CDR3 in DNA: TGTGCCAGCAGCCTCCAAGAGACCCAGTACTTC.